One sample yielded the 19 T cell receptor beta chains listed below, sequenced in a study of blood T cell dynamics during melanoma immunotherapy. The method was immunoSEQ multiplex PCR; TCRdb's version includes in-frame clones alone and lacks a portion of them. The table records approximately 17,000 clones, 91% of them present only once. Time point indicated: pre-treatment baseline. Sequences were derived from blood, sampled from a patient treated with checkpoint blockade. The receptors were sampled from a human donor with melanoma.

CDR3 amino acids: CASSPRDRVNSPLHF. CDR3 sequence (DNA): TGTGCCAGCAGCCCCCGGGACAGGGTTAATTCACCCCTCCACTTT. The V and J genes are TRBV7-8 and TRBJ1-6, with 9 bases identical to TRBD1. V shed 5 bases, J shed 6 bases, and the junction held 5 bases outside the gene matches. In germline, CDR1 is SGHVS, CDR2 FQNEAQ. CDR3 size: 15 residues.

The gene calls are TRBV28 and TRBJ2-2; no reliable D call. Looked up from germline, CDR1 is MDHEN and CDR2 is SYDVKM. The length of the CDR3 is 15 residues. Trimming left V 3 bases short and J 1 base short, with 9 bases between. CDR3 in DNA: TGTGCCAGCAGTTTGAGACGGAAGAACACCGGGGAGCTGTTTTTT. It is translated as CASSLRRKNTGELFF.

This clone was observed a few times. The rearrangement links TRBV18 to TRBJ2-7, with 10 bases that match TRBD2. Germline loops: CDR1 KGHSH, CDR2 LQKENI. The CDR3 is made up of 14 amino acids. V lost 6 bases and J lost 7; bases outside the gene matches: 9. The CDR3 here is CASSPGPGLAEQYF. DNA for the CDR3: TGTGCCAGCTCTCCCGGTCCGGGACTAGCGGAGCAGTACTTC. Supplemented by reference TRBV18 and TRBJ2-7, the full variable domain reads NAGVMQNPRHLVRRRGQEARLRCSPMKGHSHVYWYRQLPEEGLKFMVYLQKENIIDESGMPKERFSAEFPKEGPSILRIQQVVRGDSAAYFCASSPGPGLAEQYFGPGTRLTVT.

This sequence joins TRBV10-3 and TRBJ2-1, with D tentatively TRBD2 (5 bases). The V gene lost 0 bases and the J gene lost 7 bases, with 13 bases spanning the gap. The CDR3 is 15 amino acids. Germline V gene lookup returns CDR1 ENHRY and CDR2 SYGVKD. The CDR3 region is CAISESDYDGNEQFF. The CDR3 nucleotides are TGTGCCATCAGTGAGTCCGACTACGATGGGAATGAGCAGTTCTTC.

The genes are TRBV6-6 and TRBJ2-7, with 10 positions matching TRBD1. This CDR3 is built from 14 residues. Germline V lookup: CDR1 MNHNY, CDR2 SVGAGI (reference sequence). The J segment lost 4 bases and the V segment lost 6 bases, leaving 6 bases of the junction unmatched. The CDR3 nucleotides are TGTGCCAGCAGCGGACAGGGGGACCAATACGAGCAGTACTTC. This translates into CASSGQGDQYEQYF.

V gene TRBV6-5 combines with J gene TRBJ1-1, with unresolved D. Germline CDR1 is MNHEY and CDR2 is SVGAGI. V dropped 0 bases and J dropped 4 bases, with 6 bases sitting between them. The CDR3 is 13 amino acids. CDR3 in DNA: TGTGCCAGCAGTTACTCCCGTACCACTGAAGCTTTCTTT. Encoded protein: CASSYSRTTEAFF.

DNA for the CDR3: TGTGCCAGCAGTATCAACCAGGGCAATCAGCCCCAGCATTTT. It specifies CASSINQGNQPQHF. V and J are TRBV27 and TRBJ1-5, with D uncertain. V was clipped by 5 bases and J by 2 bases, with 10 bases between them. The V gene's germline CDR1 is MNHEY and CDR2 SMNVEV (reference sequence). This CDR3 spans 14 amino acids.

The rearrangement joins TRBV7-3 to TRBJ2-3, with unresolved D. This CDR3 region has 17 residues. The V gene lost 3 bases and the J gene lost 0 bases, with 16 bases spanning the gap. Germline loops: CDR1 SGHTA, CDR2 FQGTGA. CDR3 nucleotides: TGTGCCAGCAGCTTGATGGTATGGGCGAACAGCACAGATACGCAGTATTTT. Translating it yields CASSLMVWANSTDTQYF.

The chain joins TRBV5-1 to TRBJ2-1, with D perhaps matching TRBD2 (5 bases). The V gene lost 0 bases and the J gene lost 4 bases, with 14 bases spanning the gap. Germline CDR1 and CDR2: SGHRS and YFSETQ. The CDR3 runs to 16 residues. The CDR3 region has the DNA TGCGCCAGCAGCTTGGATCCTAGCCTTGGGTACAATGAGCAGTTCTTC. Amino acids: CASSLDPSLGYNEQFF.

CDR3 region: CASSRLAGGADTQYF. CDR3 nucleotide sequence: TGTGCCAGCAGCCGCCTAGCGGGAGGGGCAGATACGCAGTATTTT. The genes are TRBV6-6 and TRBJ2-3; TRBD2 agrees at 12 bases. The CDR3 spans 15 residues. Trimming at V came to 6 bases and at J to 4 bases, leaving 5 bases not matched to a gene. Germline CDR1 is MNHNY and CDR2 is SVGAGI (reference sequence).

This chain links TRBV5-1 with TRBJ1-1; TRBD1 matches 8 bases. With V trimmed by 1 base and J by 4 bases, 3 bases remained unmatched. Germline V lookup: CDR1 SGHRS, CDR2 YFSETQ. CDR3 length: 14 residues. CDR3 sequence (DNA): TGCGCCAGCAGCTTGAAAGACAGGGGCACTGAAGCTTTCTTT. It codes for CASSLKDRGTEAFF.

V and J are TRBV7-9 and TRBJ2-1; 11 nucleotides agree with TRBD2. Trimming took 0 bases from V and 6 from J; bases not matched to a gene: 1. The CDR3 contains 15 residues. Germline CDR1 is SEHNR and CDR2 is FQNEAQ (reference sequence). DNA for the CDR3: TGTGCCAGCAGCTTAGCACTAGCGGGAGTCAATGAGCAGTTCTTC. Encoded protein: CASSLALAGVNEQFF. Full variable domain (rest looked up from reference TRBV7-9 and TRBJ2-1): DTGVSQNPRHKITKRGQNVTFRCDPISEHNRLYWYRQTLGQGPEFLTYFQNEAQLEKSRLLSDRFSAERPKGSFSTLEIQRTEQGDSAMYLCASSLALAGVNEQFFGPGTRLTVL.

The rearrangement uses TRBV5-1 and TRBJ2-1; tentative D call: TRBD2 (6 bases). The CDR3 totals 17 residues. Trimming removed 6 bases at V and 0 bases at J, with 19 bases between. Germline lookup yields CDR1 SGHRS and CDR2 YFSETQ. CDR3 amino acids: CASTVSSGWSSYNEQFF. As DNA, the CDR3 is TGCGCCAGCACCGTATCCAGCGGGTGGAGCTCCTACAATGAGCAGTTCTTC. Complete variable domain (other parts from reference TRBV5-1 and TRBJ2-1): KAGVTQTPRYLIKTRGQQVTLSCSPISGHRSVSWYQQTPGQGLQFLFEYFSETQRNKGNFPGRFSGRQFSNSRSEMNVSTLELGDSALYLCASTVSSGWSSYNEQFFGPGTRLTVL.

The V gene is TRBV7-2, the J gene TRBJ1-1; possibly TRBD1 for D (6 bases). CDR3 length: 13 amino acids. CDR1 SGHTA and CDR2 FQGNSA come from the germline V gene. V gave up 5 bases and J gave up 1 base, with 8 bases separating them. The CDR3 region is CASSNRANTEAFF. DNA of the CDR3: TGTGCCAGCAGCAACAGGGCGAACACTGAAGCTTTCTTT.

This clone was seen a few times. This chain connects TRBV5-1 to TRBJ1-3; D unclear. CDR1 is SGHRS, CDR2 YFSETQ, per germline. Trimming removed 3 bases from V and 0 bases from J, with 4 bases in between. The CDR3 spans 13 residues. CDR3 DNA: TGCGCCAGCAGCTCTGCCTCTGGAAACACCATATATTTT. Translation gives CASSSASGNTIYF.

The V gene is TRBV4-1, the J gene TRBJ1-4; TRBD1 might be the D (6 bases). CDR3 length equals 16 residues. Germline loops: CDR1 MGHRA, CDR2 YSYEKL. Trimming cost V 7 bases and J 7 bases, with 22 bases left between them. Written as DNA, the CDR3 is TGCGCCAGCAAGGGGAACGCACAGGGTTTGGGTGAAAAACTGTTTTTT. It codes for CASKGNAQGLGEKLFF.

The J gene is TRBJ2-1, the V gene TRBV27; no definite D call. The V gene lost 4 bases and the J gene lost 9 bases, with 16 bases spanning the gap. Germline CDR1 and CDR2: MNHEY and SMNVEV (reference sequence). This CDR3 spans 14 amino acids. This CDR3 reads CASSSDPFSGEQFF. The DNA for the CDR3 is TGTGCCAGCAGTTCGGACCCGTTCAGTGGTGAGCAGTTCTTC.

The chain combines TRBV4-1 with TRBJ2-3, with a tentative D call TRBD2 (7 bases). The germline CDR1 and CDR2 sequences are MGHRA and YSYEKL. There are 17 residues in the CDR3. V lost 0 bases to trimming and J lost 4 bases, with 17 bases between them. The DNA of the CDR3 is TGCGCCAGCAGCCAAGATGGGGGGGCGATAAGCCCAGATACGCAGTATTTT. Amino acid sequence: CASSQDGGAISPDTQYF.

The rearrangement links TRBV11-2 to TRBJ2-1, with a tentative D call TRBD2 (6 bases). The germline CDR1 and CDR2 sequences are SGHAT and FQNNGV. The V end was cut by 5 bases, the J end by 9 bases, with 23 bases between. The CDR3 has 16 residues. DNA of the CDR3: TGTGCCAGCAGCCAAGGAGTTGGACGGGGTAGCGGTGAGCAGTTCTTC. Translating it yields CASSQGVGRGSGEQFF.